This T cell receptor beta chain was profiled in a study of blood T cell repertoires in COVID-19. Assay used: immunoSEQ multiplex PCR; TCRdb lists only in-frame clones, some missing. The sample holds roughly 230,000 clones, approximately 83% seen once. This TCR was sampled from a human donor in a cohort sampled during active COVID-19. Input material: peripheral blood.

CDR3 in amino acids: CASSVEGGATEAFF. The CDR3 coding sequence is TGTGCCAGCAGCGTAGAGGGAGGGGCCACTGAAGCTTTCTTT. The rearrangement links TRBV9 to TRBJ1-1; D possibly corresponds to TRBD1 (5 bases). With 0 bases removed from V and 4 bases from J, the gap between germline ends came to 10 bases. Germline assignment: CDR1 SGDLS and CDR2 YYNGEE. This CDR3 spans 14 amino acids.